Presented here are 15 T cell receptor beta chains from one specimen sequenced in a study of beta chain features in type 1 diabetes. These receptors are not linked to any known antigen. Study-wide results and caveats: Moderate but significant shortening of TCRB CDR3s was recorded in all four CD4+ subsets from Type 1 diabetes patients.

TCRB transcripts that were expressed got sequenced, as all of the isolated RNA had been reverse transcribed. Libraries were prepared by immunoSEQ multiplex PCR; TCRdb keeps only in-frame clonotypes and omits some of them. The data hold some 48,000 clones, with around 40% observed a single time. Sequencing was performed on stem cell memory CD4+ T cells from blood. These receptors were taken from a man aged 25 to 40 with type 1 diabetes.

Only a few counts were recorded for this clone. The rearrangement links TRBV10-3 to TRBJ2-7, with D possibly being TRBD2 (6 bases). V lost 10 bases and J 2 bases, leaving 15 bases between the germline ends. This CDR3 region has 13 residues. Germline CDR1 is ENHRY and CDR2 is SYGVKD. The CDR3 nucleotides are TGTGCCACCAAGGGGACGGGAGCCTACGAGCAGTACTTC. Translated, it gives CATKGTGAYEQYF.

The rearrangement uses TRBV4-2 and TRBJ2-4; D may be TRBD2 (5 bases). V lost 1 base and J lost 13, with 11 bases in between. CDR1 is LGHNA, CDR2 YNFKEQ, per germline. The CDR3 runs to 12 residues. The CDR3 region is CASSQGERQQYF. The DNA for the CDR3 is TGTGCCAGCAGCCAAGGGGAGCGTCAACAGTACTTC.

The V and J genes are TRBV7-8 and TRBJ2-3, with D perhaps matching TRBD2 (5 bases). The length of the CDR3 is 12 residues. V was clipped by 7 bases and J by 2 bases, with 7 bases between them. Germline CDR1 reads SGHVS; CDR2 reads FQNEAQ. In nucleotides, the CDR3 is TGTGCCAGCACTAGCCTCACAGATACGCAGTATTTT. Its protein product is CASTSLTDTQYF. Supplemented by reference TRBV7-8 and TRBJ2-3, the full variable domain reads GAGVSQSPRYKVAKRGQDVALRCDPISGHVSLFWYQQALGQGPEFLTYFQNEAQLDKSGLPSDRFFAERPEGSVSTLKIQRTQQEDSAVYLCASTSLTDTQYFGPGTRLTVL.

The rearrangement joins TRBV7-3 to TRBJ2-1; possible D gene TRBD1, 5 bases. This CDR3 is 16 amino acids long. CDR1 and CDR2 (germline): SGHTA, FQGTGA. Trimming shortened V by 0 bases and J by 1 base, and 10 bases separated the two germline ends. This CDR3 reads CASSLTGEGSYNEQFF. In nucleotides, the CDR3 is TGTGCCAGCAGCTTAACAGGGGAAGGGTCCTACAATGAGCAGTTCTTC. Supplemented by reference TRBV7-3 and TRBJ2-1, the full variable domain reads GAGVSQTPSNKVTEKGKYVELRCDPISGHTALYWYRQSLGQGPEFLIYFQGTGAADDSGLPNDRFFAVRPEGSVSTLKIQRTERGDSAVYLCASSLTGEGSYNEQFFGPGTRLTVL.

This rearrangement joins TRBV11-2 to TRBJ2-5; the match to TRBD2 covers 7 bases. V lost 2 bases, J lost 4 bases, and 4 bases stayed unmatched. The CDR3 loop spans 14 amino acids. In germline, CDR1 is SGHAT, CDR2 FQNNGV. The CDR3 DNA reads TGTGCCAGCAGCTTATCTCCGGGAGGAGAGACCCAGTACTTC. Protein: CASSLSPGGETQYF.

The genes are TRBV20-1 and TRBJ1-1; D is unclear. The CDR3 spans 10 residues. Germline V gives CDR1 DFQATT, CDR2 SNEGSKA (reference sequence). Trimming pared 1 base from V and 11 bases from J, leaving 8 bases between. The CDR3 nucleotides are TGCAGTGCTAGAGCCAGCAGGGCTTTCTTT. It codes for CSARASRAFF.

The chain joins TRBV7-3 to TRBJ2-3; D remains unclear. The CDR3 sequence is 15 residues long. From germline, CDR1 is SGHTA and CDR2 FQGTGA. V was trimmed by 2 bases and J by 0 bases, leaving 9 bases between them. CDR3 amino acids: CASSLFLTSTDTQYF. The CDR3, as DNA: TGTGCCAGCAGCTTATTCCTAACTAGCACAGATACGCAGTATTTT.

This clone has a handful of counts. This rearrangement joins TRBV5-1 to TRBJ2-3; a weak D match, TRBD2 (5 bases). The ends were cut back, 7 bases at V and 3 bases at J, with 12 bases in the middle. CDR3 length: 13 residues. Germline V gene sequence: CDR1 SGHRS, CDR2 YFSETQ. CDR3 residues: CASGVEGTDTQYF. In nucleotides, the CDR3 is TGCGCCAGCGGAGTTGAGGGTACAGATACGCAGTATTTT.

J is TRBJ2-7 and V is TRBV11-2; no clear D. V lost 6 bases, J lost 5 bases, and 17 bases lay in between. In germline, CDR1 is SGHAT, CDR2 FQNNGV. The CDR3 has 14 residues. The chain's CDR3 is CASRLGGPMDEQYF. In DNA, the CDR3 is TGTGCCAGCAGGCTGGGTGGGCCTATGGACGAGCAGTACTTC.

The chain is built from TRBV7-2 and TRBJ2-1, with 9 positions matching TRBD1. Germline V lookup: CDR1 SGHTA, CDR2 FQGNSA. The CDR3 is 15 amino acids. Unmatched junction bases numbered 11, after V lost 5 bases and J lost 9 bases. CDR3 nucleotides: TGTGCCAGCAGCCCTCAAGGACAGGGGTCCGGTGAGCAGTTCTTC. Protein sequence: CASSPQGQGSGEQFF. Full variable domain (outside the CDR3, taken from reference TRBV7-2 and TRBJ2-1): GAGVSQSPSNKVTEKGKDVELRCDPISGHTALYWYRQSLGQGLEFLIYFQGNSAPDKSGLPSDRFSAERTGGSVSTLTIQRTQQEDSAVYLCASSPQGQGSGEQFFGPGTRLTVL.

The chain couples TRBV5-4 to TRBJ2-1, with D possibly matching TRBD1 (6 bases). V shed 6 bases and J shed 0 bases, with 10 bases lying between them. This CDR3 contains 14 residues. From germline, CDR1 is SGHNT and CDR2 YYREEE (reference sequence). The DNA for the CDR3 is TGTGCCAGCAACCGGGACACCTCCTACAATGAGCAGTTCTTC. Translation: CASNRDTSYNEQFF.

In DNA, the CDR3 is TGTGCCATCTCGACAGGGTTGAACTATGGCTACACCTTC. This codes for CAISTGLNYGYTF. The V call is TRBV19, the J call TRBJ1-2, with 7 positions matching TRBD1. V lost 10 bases to trimming and J lost 2 bases; unmatched junction nucleotides: 7. The germline V gene encodes CDR1 LNHDA and CDR2 SQIVND (reference sequence). The CDR3 sequence is 13 residues long.

The V call is TRBV6-1, the J call TRBJ1-5; 9 bases map to TRBD1. Germline CDR1 is MNHNS and CDR2 is SASEGT. The V segment lost 7 bases and the J segment 0 bases; nucleotides outside the gene matches: 4. The CDR3 covers 15 residues. The CDR3 reads CASNRQGGSNQPQHF. The CDR3 nucleotides read TGTGCCAGCAACAGACAGGGGGGTAGCAATCAGCCCCAGCATTTT.

The rearrangement joins TRBV5-6 to TRBJ2-1, with TRBD2 matching over 12 bases. CDR3 length equals 14 residues. CDR1 and CDR2 from the germline V gene are SGHDT and YYEEEE. V shed 4 bases, J shed 12 bases, and the junction held 8 bases outside the gene matches. The CDR3 region is CASSNLAGGPGQFF. The CDR3 coding sequence is TGTGCCAGCAGCAACCTAGCGGGAGGGCCGGGGCAGTTCTTC.

V usage is TRBV16 and J usage is TRBJ2-7, with D perhaps matching TRBD1 (6 bases). Trimming removed 1 base from V and 2 bases from J, with 12 bases in between. This CDR3 region has 15 residues. Germline CDR1 KGHSY, CDR2 FQNENV. The CDR3 sequence: CASSQFGRGTYEQYF. The CDR3 DNA is TGTGCCAGCAGCCAATTCGGCAGGGGCACCTACGAGCAGTACTTC. The full variable domain, with the rest looked up from reference TRBV16 and TRBJ2-7, is GEEVAQTPKHLVRGEGQKAKLYCAPIKGHSYVFWYQQVLKNEFKFLISFQNENVFDETGMPKERFSAKCLPNSPCSLEIQATKLEDSAVYFCASSQFGRGTYEQYFGPGTRLTVT.